This T cell receptor beta chain was recovered during a study of human T cells and chemical hapten exposure. As for the study in general: An approximately 2 cm by approximately 2 cm inner upper arm patch received 2% DPC for sensitization.

Time point of the sample: patch test 3, about 24 weeks after DPC sensitization. Specified treatment: therapeutic diphenylcyclopropenone sensitization with weekly scalp DPC. TCRdb processed the RACE reads anew with MiXCR; each CDR3 protein has one entry. The sample lists 95,000 to 150,000 distinct CDR3 sequences, about 11% occurring once. V was trimmed by 5 bases and J by 2 bases, leaving 22 bases between them. Germline V gives CDR1 MDHEN, CDR2 SYDVKM. The CDR3 totals 17 residues. This receptor was identified in a woman in her forties or fifties with alopecia areata. Some clones in this sample may be carry-over from other donors' samples. The chain links TRBV28 to TRBJ2-7, with D perhaps TRBD1 (5 bases). Sequencing used whole blood, obtained in connection with sensitization to the hapten diphenylcyclopropenone (DPC). The CDR3 sequence is CASSTSPTVSWPYEQYF. CDR3 coding DNA: TGTGCCAGCAGTACATCCCCGACAGTGTCGTGGCCCTACGAGCAGTACTTC.